The 10 T cell receptor beta chains presented below share a single source sample, sequenced in a study of chemoradiotherapy in HPV16-positive cancers. Some clones are missing from TCRdb's copy, which holds only in-frame ones; the method was immunoSEQ multiplex PCR. The sample records more than 20,000 clones, 70% to 90% being singletons. Sample: blood, taken from a patient who underwent chemoradiotherapy. The receptors here all came from a human donor with HPV-associated anogenital cancer.

This chain connects TRBV6-5 to TRBJ2-3, with 7 positions matching TRBD2. Germline V gene data show CDR1 as MNHEY and CDR2 as SVGAGI. The CDR3 covers 13 residues. V was pared by 5 bases and J by 8 bases, with 7 bases of the junction left unmatched. The DNA of the CDR3 is TGTGCCAGCAGTACAGAGGGACTAACTACGCAGTATTTT. Protein product: CASSTEGLTTQYF.

The V call is TRBV6-5, the J call TRBJ1-4; no firm D call. The germline V gene has CDR1 MNHEY and CDR2 SVGAGI. The V end was cut by 5 bases, the J end by 8 bases, with 18 bases between. The CDR3 is 15 amino acids. DNA for the CDR3: TGTGCCAGCAGTGCCCACGCTAGTGTTGGGGAAAAACTGTTTTTT. Protein sequence: CASSAHASVGEKLFF.

This chain joins TRBV5-3 and TRBJ1-2, with D uncertain. TRBV5-3 is known as an ORF, though its function is uncertain. The CDR3 spans 10 residues. Trimming left V 5 bases short and J 8 bases short, with 7 bases between. CDR3 bases: TGTGCCAGAAGGCAAATCGGCTACACCTTC. Protein sequence: CARRQIGYTF.

This chain uses TRBV19 with TRBJ2-2; D is tentatively TRBD1 or TRBD2 (5 bases each). V was trimmed by 6 bases and J by 0 bases, leaving 14 bases between them. CDR3 size: 16 residues. Germline V gene data show CDR1 as LNHDA and CDR2 as SQIVND (reference sequence). In DNA, the CDR3 is TGTGCCAGTAGGTCCGAGGGGTACACGAACACCGGGGAGCTGTTTTTT. This encodes CASRSEGYTNTGELFF.

The chain couples TRBV6-1 to TRBJ1-6; a weak D match, TRBD1 (5 bases). Trimming stripped 6 bases from V and 9 bases from J, with 15 bases between. Germline CDR1 is MNHNS and CDR2 is SASEGT. This CDR3 has 14 amino acids. The CDR3 sequence is CASRPTGQGSPLHF. DNA of the CDR3: TGTGCCAGCAGGCCTACCGGTCAGGGTTCACCCCTCCACTTT.

The chain is built from TRBV19 and TRBJ1-5; no clear D. CDR1 and CDR2 (germline): LNHDA, SQIVND (reference sequence). With 3 bases removed from V and 6 bases from J, the gap between germline ends came to 15 bases. CDR3 length: 15 amino acids. The CDR3 bases are TGTGCCAGTAGTATGTACCCCTCGGACGGTCAGCCCCAGCATTTT. Its protein is CASSMYPSDGQPQHF.

The chain carries TRBV7-9 and TRBJ1-5; TRBD1 might be the D (6 bases). Trimming pared 5 bases from V and 3 bases from J, leaving 17 bases between. The germline gives CDR1 SEHNR, CDR2 FQNEAQ (reference sequence). CDR3 length equals 16 residues. The chain's CDR3 is CASSPQGSRANQPQHF. In nucleotides, the CDR3 is TGTGCCAGCAGCCCGCAGGGGTCCAGGGCCAATCAGCCCCAGCATTTT.

The CDR3 reads CSVVGGDTEAFF. DNA of the CDR3: TGCAGCGTTGTAGGTGGGGACACTGAAGCTTTCTTT. The chain employs TRBV29-1 and TRBJ1-1; D unclear. The V end was cut by 4 bases, the J end by 3 bases, with 9 bases between. Looked up from germline, CDR1 is SQVTM and CDR2 is ANQGSEA. The CDR3 runs to 12 residues.

The chain uses TRBV2 and TRBJ2-5, with D perhaps TRBD1 or TRBD2 (5 bases each). This CDR3 region has 15 residues. V was trimmed by 8 bases and J by 4 bases, leaving 20 bases between them. Looked up from germline, CDR1 is SNHLY and CDR2 is FYNNEI. Written as DNA, the CDR3 is TGTGCCAGCTCGTTGTGGGCAGGGACGGGAGAGACCCAGTACTTC. It encodes CASSLWAGTGETQYF.

The genes are TRBV30 and TRBJ2-7; the match to TRBD2 covers 7 bases. CDR3 length: 11 amino acids. Germline loops: CDR1 GTSNPN, CDR2 SVGIG (reference sequence). V lost 0 bases to trimming and J lost 9 bases; unmatched junction nucleotides: 2. The CDR3 nucleotides read TGTGCCTGGAGTGTAGGGAGGGGGCAGTACTTC. As protein: CAWSVGRGQYF.